A selection of T cell receptor beta chains follows, all from one sample in a study of blood T cell repertoires in COVID-19. The data were produced by immunoSEQ multiplex PCR, yet TCRdb's version contains in-frame clones alone and is incomplete. The sample lists 250,000 to 300,000 clones; about 88% were seen once. The sequenced material came from peripheral blood. The receptor set was obtained from a woman aged 40 to 49 who had recovered from COVID-19. Each CDR3 is given with its conserved first and last residue. The D gene is left open where the match is weak. Only part of the rows carry a size: once, few, many, or a class if the clone is expanded.

clone size	V gene	J gene	D gene	CDR3 protein	CDR3 DNA
-	TRBV7-2	TRBJ2-7	-	CASSPRLAWYEQYF	TGTGCCAGCAGCCCCCGGCTAGCATGGTACGAGCAGTACTTC
-	TRBV19	TRBJ2-3	TRBD2	CASTQPWAGGPGDTQYF	TGTGCCAGTACCCAGCCGTGGGCGGGAGGGCCTGGAGATACGCAGTATTTT
-	TRBV11-2	TRBJ1-4	TRBD1	CASSLDGDRGEKLFF	TGTGCCAGCAGCTTAGATGGGGACAGGGGCGAAAAACTGTTTTTT
-	TRBV4-3	TRBJ2-1	TRBD2	CASSQGSGRYNEQFF	TGCGCCAGCAGCCAGGGTAGCGGGAGGTACAATGAGCAGTTCTTC
-	TRBV19	TRBJ2-7	TRBD1	CASSRRGGQGGYEQYF	TGTGCCAGTAGCCGACGGGGAGGACAGGGGGGGTACGAGCAGTACTTC
-	TRBV5-4	TRBJ1-4	-	CASSLEAGRNEKLFF	TGTGCCAGCAGCTTGGAGGCGGGTAGAAATGAAAAACTGTTTTTT
-	TRBV7-2	TRBJ2-5	TRBD2	CASSVGLAEETQYF	TGTGCCAGCAGTGTGGGGCTAGCGGAAGAGACCCAGTACTTC
-	TRBV6-2/TRBV6-3	TRBJ1-2	-	CASSYSAAGTGGYTF	TGTGCCAGCAGTTACTCCGCGGCAGGGACTGGTGGCTACACCTTC
once	TRBV4-1	TRBJ1-1	TRBD1	CASSQVGDRGRRAFF	TGCGCCAGCAGCCAAGTGGGGGACAGGGGTCGGCGGGCTTTCTTT
-	TRBV19	TRBJ1-2	TRBD1	CASSRQGASLDGYTF	TGTGCCAGTAGTAGACAGGGGGCATCCTTAGATGGCTACACCTTC
once	TRBV5-4	TRBJ2-7	TRBD2	CASSLVGDLAGVPVQYF	TGTGCCAGCAGCTTGGTAGGGGACCTAGCGGGAGTTCCAGTGCAGTACTTC
-	TRBV28	TRBJ1-1	TRBD1	CASRAPTGSNTEAFF	TGTGCCAGCAGGGCCCCGACAGGGTCGAACACTGAAGCTTTCTTT
-	TRBV7-2	TRBJ2-1	-	CASSAGTVLNEQFF	TGTGCCAGCAGCGCCGGGACTGTACTCAATGAGCAGTTCTTC
-	TRBV3-1/TRBV3-2	TRBJ1-1	-	CASSQDLGSEAFF	TGTGCCAGCAGCCAAGATCTTGGGAGTGAAGCTTTCTTT
-	TRBV4-3	TRBJ2-1	TRBD2	CASSQGLAGSHNEQFF	TGCGCCAGCAGCCAGGGCCTAGCGGGGAGCCACAATGAGCAGTTCTTC
-	TRBV5-4	TRBJ1-5	TRBD1	CASSSGTGGLGNQPQHF	TGTGCCAGCAGCTCTGGGACAGGGGGCTTGGGCAATCAGCCCCAGCATTTT
-	TRBV9	TRBJ2-1	-	CASSAQGSYNEQFF	TGTGCCAGCAGCGCCCAGGGCTCCTACAATGAGCAGTTCTTC